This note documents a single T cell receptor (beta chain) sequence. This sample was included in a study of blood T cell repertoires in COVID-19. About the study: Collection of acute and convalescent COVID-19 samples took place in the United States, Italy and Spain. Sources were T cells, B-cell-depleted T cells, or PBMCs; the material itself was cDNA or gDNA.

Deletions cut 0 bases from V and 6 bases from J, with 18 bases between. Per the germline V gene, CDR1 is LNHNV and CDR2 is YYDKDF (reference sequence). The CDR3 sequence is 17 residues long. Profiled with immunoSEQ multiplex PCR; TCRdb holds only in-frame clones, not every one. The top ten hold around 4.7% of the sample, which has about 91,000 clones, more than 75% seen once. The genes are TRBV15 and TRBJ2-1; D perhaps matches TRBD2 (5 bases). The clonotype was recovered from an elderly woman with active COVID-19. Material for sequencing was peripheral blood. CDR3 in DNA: TGTGCCACCAGCAGAGATCTCTGGGGAAGAGGGAGCAATGAGCAGTTCTTC. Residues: CATSRDLWGRGSNEQFF.